These T cell receptor beta chains were read from a single sample in a study of control samples from healthy donors and cancer patients. The method was immunoSEQ multiplex PCR; TCRdb's version includes in-frame clones alone and lacks a portion of them. The table has tens of thousands of clones, around 84% seen once. Sequenced sample: blood. The source of these receptors is a man aged 45-65 years in good health. Each CDR3 is given with its conserved first and last residue. Fields, in order: V gene, clone size, D gene, J gene, CDR3 DNA, CDR3 protein. D genes are given only for firm matches. Not every row has a clone size; where given, it reads once, few, many or a size class.

V gene: TRBV3-1/TRBV3-2; clone size: .; D gene: .; J gene: TRBJ1-5; CDR3 DNA: TGTGCCAGCAGCCAACAGGGTGCTCAGCCCCAGCATTTT; CDR3 protein: CASSQQGAQPQHF
V gene: TRBV4-3; clone size: .; D gene: .; J gene: TRBJ2-1; CDR3 DNA: TGCGCCAGCAGCCAAGCCGTCAGCGGCGACTACAATGAGCAGTTCTTC; CDR3 protein: CASSQAVSGDYNEQFF
V gene: TRBV10-1; clone size: medium-sized; D gene: TRBD2; J gene: TRBJ2-1; CDR3 DNA: TGCGCCAGCAGTGTGCGGGAGGGATACAATGAGCAGTTCTTC; CDR3 protein: CASSVREGYNEQFF
V gene: TRBV9; clone size: .; D gene: TRBD1; J gene: TRBJ2-5; CDR3 DNA: TGTGCCAGCAGCGCCACTCCACAGGGGCGGGAGACCCAGTACTTC; CDR3 protein: CASSATPQGRETQYF
V gene: TRBV7-2; clone size: once; D gene: TRBD1; J gene: TRBJ1-5; CDR3 DNA: TGTGCCAGCAGCTTCGGACAGGGTGGCAATCAGCCCCAGCATTTT; CDR3 protein: CASSFGQGGNQPQHF
V gene: TRBV2; clone size: few; D gene: .; J gene: TRBJ2-5; CDR3 DNA: TGTGCCAGCAGAGCCGGGCGAGAGACCCAGTACTTC; CDR3 protein: CASRAGRETQYF
V gene: TRBV18; clone size: .; D gene: .; J gene: TRBJ2-1; CDR3 DNA: TGTGCCAGCTCACCGCGCTTCGGAGAGCAGTTCTTC; CDR3 protein: CASSPRFGEQFF
V gene: TRBV28; clone size: .; D gene: .; J gene: TRBJ1-5; CDR3 DNA: TGTGCCAGCAGATTACCGGGTAAGGGCAATCAGCCCCAGCATTTT; CDR3 protein: CASRLPGKGNQPQHF
V gene: TRBV10-2; clone size: .; D gene: .; J gene: TRBJ1-2; CDR3 DNA: TGCGCCAGCAGTGTGGGTGGGGAAGGCTACACCTTC; CDR3 protein: CASSVGGEGYTF
V gene: TRBV29-1; clone size: .; D gene: .; J gene: TRBJ1-1; CDR3 DNA: TGCAGCGGGACCAGTCTGAACACTGAAGCTTTCTTT; CDR3 protein: CSGTSLNTEAFF
V gene: TRBV18; clone size: .; D gene: TRBD1; J gene: TRBJ1-5; CDR3 DNA: TGTGCCAGCTCGCCCCTACAGGGGAACCAGCCCCAGCATTTT; CDR3 protein: CASSPLQGNQPQHF
V gene: TRBV28; clone size: .; D gene: .; J gene: TRBJ2-2; CDR3 DNA: TGTGCCAGTCTCAAGAGGGGCCCCGGGGAGCTGTTTTTT; CDR3 protein: CASLKRGPGELFF
V gene: TRBV25-1; clone size: .; D gene: .; J gene: TRBJ2-7; CDR3 DNA: TGTGCCAGCAGTGAAGGGGGACTTGCCCCGTACTTC; CDR3 protein: CASSEGGLAPYF
V gene: TRBV6-5; clone size: .; D gene: TRBD1; J gene: TRBJ1-1; CDR3 DNA: TGTGCCAGCAGTCTCCGACAGGGGCTGAACACTGAAGCTTTCTTT; CDR3 protein: CASSLRQGLNTEAFF
V gene: TRBV28; clone size: .; D gene: TRBD1; J gene: TRBJ2-7; CDR3 DNA: TGTGCCAGCAGTTTACACAAGTTTACCGGGACAGGGTACACCGAGCAGTACTTC; CDR3 protein: CASSLHKFTGTGYTEQYF
V gene: TRBV27; clone size: .; D gene: .; J gene: TRBJ2-6; CDR3 DNA: TGTGCCAGCAGGCGACAGGAGAACTCTGGGGCCAACGTCCTGACTTTC; CDR3 protein: CASRRQENSGANVLTF
V gene: TRBV24-1; clone size: .; D gene: .; J gene: TRBJ2-2; CDR3 DNA: TGTGCCACCAGTGCGAGGACCGGGGAGCTGTTTTTT; CDR3 protein: CATSARTGELFF
V gene: TRBV21-1; clone size: .; D gene: .; J gene: TRBJ2-1; CDR3 DNA: TGTGCCAGCAGTGCGAGGACTAGCGGCCTCTCCTACAATGAGCAGTTCTTC; CDR3 protein: CASSARTSGLSYNEQFF
V gene: TRBV7-2; clone size: few; D gene: TRBD1; J gene: TRBJ1-2; CDR3 DNA: TGTGCCAGCAGCGCCGACAGGGGGCCTTATGGCTACACCTTC; CDR3 protein: CASSADRGPYGYTF
V gene: TRBV7-9; clone size: few; D gene: .; J gene: TRBJ2-3; CDR3 DNA: TGTGCCAGCAGCTTAGCGCTTGGGTCTAGCAGTAGCACAGATACGCAGTATTTT; CDR3 protein: CASSLALGSSSSTDTQYF
V gene: TRBV9; clone size: .; D gene: TRBD1; J gene: TRBJ2-5; CDR3 DNA: TGTGCCAGCAGCGTAGCGAGGGGACAGGGAGGGGAGACCCAGTACTTC; CDR3 protein: CASSVARGQGGETQYF
V gene: TRBV19; clone size: .; D gene: TRBD2; J gene: TRBJ2-5; CDR3 DNA: TGTGCCAGTAGTATAGAAGGTAGCGGGGGACCACGAGAGACCCAGTACTTC; CDR3 protein: CASSIEGSGGPRETQYF
V gene: TRBV3-1/TRBV3-2; clone size: .; D gene: .; J gene: TRBJ1-5; CDR3 DNA: TGTGCCAGCAGCCAAGATCCTGACAGAAATCAGCCCCAGCATTTT; CDR3 protein: CASSQDPDRNQPQHF
V gene: TRBV4-1; clone size: .; D gene: .; J gene: TRBJ2-1; CDR3 DNA: TGCGCCAGCAGCCAAGATCGGAGGGAAAGCGGGTTGCCCCACTCCTACAATGAGCAGTTCTTC; CDR3 protein: CASSQDRRESGLPHSYNEQFF
V gene: TRBV7-9; clone size: .; D gene: .; J gene: TRBJ2-2; CDR3 DNA: TGTGCCAGCAACCACATCGGGGCGGGAAACACCGGGGAGCTGTTTTTT; CDR3 protein: CASNHIGAGNTGELFF
V gene: TRBV9; clone size: .; D gene: .; J gene: TRBJ2-1; CDR3 DNA: TGTGCCAGCAGCCCCGGGGATTACAATGAGCAGTTCTTC; CDR3 protein: CASSPGDYNEQFF
V gene: TRBV7-2; clone size: .; D gene: .; J gene: TRBJ2-1; CDR3 DNA: TGTGCCAGCAGCTTAGTCGGATTAAAGACCCTAGCCTACAATGAGCAGTTCTTC; CDR3 protein: CASSLVGLKTLAYNEQFF
V gene: TRBV2; clone size: .; D gene: .; J gene: TRBJ2-5; CDR3 DNA: TGTGCCAGCAAGGACGGATATGGCCGTGGGACCCAGTACTTC; CDR3 protein: CASKDGYGRGTQYF
V gene: TRBV12-3/TRBV12-4; clone size: .; D gene: .; J gene: TRBJ1-5; CDR3 DNA: TGTGCCAGCGGCCTGAATCAGCCCCAGCATTTT; CDR3 protein: CASGLNQPQHF
V gene: TRBV12-3/TRBV12-4; clone size: .; D gene: TRBD1; J gene: TRBJ1-2; CDR3 DNA: TGTGCCAGCAGTACACAGGGGAACTATGGCTACACCTTC; CDR3 protein: CASSTQGNYGYTF
V gene: TRBV2; clone size: once; D gene: .; J gene: TRBJ2-2; CDR3 DNA: TGTGCCAGCAGTGAGAACGGGGAGCTGTTTTTT; CDR3 protein: CASSENGELFF
V gene: TRBV3-1/TRBV3-2; clone size: .; D gene: .; J gene: TRBJ1-1; CDR3 DNA: TGTGCCAGCAGCCAAGGGGTGGGGCTCCCTGAAGCTTTCTTT; CDR3 protein: CASSQGVGLPEAFF
V gene: TRBV14; clone size: once; D gene: .; J gene: TRBJ2-5; CDR3 DNA: TGTGCCAGCAGCCAAGATCAAGAAGTCCTCCAAGAGACCCAGTACTTC; CDR3 protein: CASSQDQEVLQETQYF
V gene: TRBV7-2; clone size: once; D gene: TRBD2; J gene: TRBJ2-1; CDR3 DNA: TGTGCCAGCAGCTTAGTCGGTAGCGGGAGTCGTTACAATGAGCAGTTCTTC; CDR3 protein: CASSLVGSGSRYNEQFF
V gene: TRBV27; clone size: few; D gene: .; J gene: TRBJ1-5; CDR3 DNA: TGTGCCAGCAGTTACGGGTATTCGGGCAATCAGCCCCAGCATTTT; CDR3 protein: CASSYGYSGNQPQHF
V gene: TRBV7-8; clone size: .; D gene: .; J gene: TRBJ2-3; CDR3 DNA: TGTGCCAGCAGCTTAGCGATGGCTAGCAGCACAGATACGCAGTATTTT; CDR3 protein: CASSLAMASSTDTQYF
V gene: TRBV5-1; clone size: .; D gene: TRBD1; J gene: TRBJ1-5; CDR3 DNA: TGCGCCAGCAGCGTAAATACAGGGGTAGGTCAGCCCCAGCATTTT; CDR3 protein: CASSVNTGVGQPQHF
V gene: TRBV7-8; clone size: .; D gene: .; J gene: TRBJ1-1; CDR3 DNA: TGTGCCAGCAGCTTAGGTGGGGCGGGGGAGGTCAGGGTCACTGAAGCTTTCTTT; CDR3 protein: CASSLGGAGEVRVTEAFF
V gene: TRBV12-3/TRBV12-4; clone size: once; D gene: .; J gene: TRBJ2-7; CDR3 DNA: TGTGCCAGCAGCCCGCTTCTCTACGAGCAGTACTTC; CDR3 protein: CASSPLLYEQYF
V gene: TRBV20-1; clone size: .; D gene: .; J gene: TRBJ2-1; CDR3 DNA: TGCAGTGCTAGGTACGGTGAGCAGTTCTTC; CDR3 protein: CSARYGEQFF
V gene: TRBV6-2/TRBV6-3; clone size: .; D gene: .; J gene: TRBJ1-2; CDR3 DNA: TGTGCCAGCAGTTACTCTCGGTCCGACATGGATAGCTACACCTTC; CDR3 protein: CASSYSRSDMDSYTF
V gene: TRBV30; clone size: .; D gene: .; J gene: TRBJ1-3; CDR3 DNA: TGTGCCTGGAGCTCTGGAAACACCATATATTTT; CDR3 protein: CAWSSGNTIYF
V gene: TRBV2; clone size: .; D gene: TRBD2; J gene: TRBJ2-1; CDR3 DNA: TGTGCCAGCAGTGAAGTCCGACTAGCGGGAGGTAATGAGCAGTTCTTC; CDR3 protein: CASSEVRLAGGNEQFF
V gene: TRBV11-2; clone size: .; D gene: TRBD2; J gene: TRBJ2-5; CDR3 DNA: TGTGCCAGCAGCTTTTCCTGGCTAGCGGGAGCTCCGGAGACCCAGTACTTC; CDR3 protein: CASSFSWLAGAPETQYF
V gene: TRBV5-1; clone size: .; D gene: .; J gene: TRBJ2-3; CDR3 DNA: TGCGCCAGCAGCTTTTCAGGAATTCGAAGCACAGATACGCAGTATTTT; CDR3 protein: CASSFSGIRSTDTQYF
V gene: TRBV5-1; clone size: .; D gene: .; J gene: TRBJ2-6; CDR3 DNA: TGCGCCAGCAGCCCTGGACCCGGTTCCCCTTCTGGGGCCAACGTCCTGACTTTC; CDR3 protein: CASSPGPGSPSGANVLTF
V gene: TRBV18; clone size: .; D gene: TRBD1; J gene: TRBJ2-2; CDR3 DNA: TGTGCCAGCTCACCTCTACAGGGGGCGAACACCGGGGAGCTGTTTTTT; CDR3 protein: CASSPLQGANTGELFF
V gene: TRBV5-6; clone size: .; D gene: .; J gene: TRBJ1-2; CDR3 DNA: TGTGCCAGCAGGCTGGCACCGGGGGCGATCAACTATGGCTACACCTTC; CDR3 protein: CASRLAPGAINYGYTF
V gene: TRBV28; clone size: .; D gene: .; J gene: TRBJ2-3; CDR3 DNA: TGTGCCAGCAGTCCCAGGGGAGGTCCTAGCACAGATACGCAGTATTTT; CDR3 protein: CASSPRGGPSTDTQYF
V gene: TRBV19; clone size: .; D gene: .; J gene: TRBJ2-1; CDR3 DNA: TGTGCCAGCCACACGGGGTTTGTCGACAATGAGCAGTTCTTC; CDR3 protein: CASHTGFVDNEQFF
V gene: TRBV19; clone size: .; D gene: TRBD2; J gene: TRBJ2-1; CDR3 DNA: TGTGCCAGTTCTAGCGGGAGTAGGTACAGTGAGCAGTTCTTC; CDR3 protein: CASSSGSRYSEQFF
V gene: TRBV5-8; clone size: few; D gene: .; J gene: TRBJ1-1; CDR3 DNA: TGTGCCAGCAGCCACAGGATCCAGAACACTGAAGCTTTCTTT; CDR3 protein: CASSHRIQNTEAFF